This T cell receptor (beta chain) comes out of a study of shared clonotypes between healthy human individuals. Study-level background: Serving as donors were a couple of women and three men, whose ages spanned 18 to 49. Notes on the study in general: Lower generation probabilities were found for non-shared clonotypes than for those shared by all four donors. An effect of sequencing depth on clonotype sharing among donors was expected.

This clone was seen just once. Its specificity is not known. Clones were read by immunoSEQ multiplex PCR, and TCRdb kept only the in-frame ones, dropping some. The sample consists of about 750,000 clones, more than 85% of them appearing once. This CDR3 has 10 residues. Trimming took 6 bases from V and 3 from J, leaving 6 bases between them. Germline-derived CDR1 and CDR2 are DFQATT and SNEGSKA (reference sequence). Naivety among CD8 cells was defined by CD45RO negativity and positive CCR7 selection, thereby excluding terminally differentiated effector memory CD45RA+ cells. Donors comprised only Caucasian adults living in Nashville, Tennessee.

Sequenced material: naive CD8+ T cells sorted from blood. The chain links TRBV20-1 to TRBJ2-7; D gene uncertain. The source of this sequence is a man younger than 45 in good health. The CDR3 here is CSAPFYEQYF. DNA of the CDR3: TGCAGTGCCCCATTCTACGAGCAGTACTTC.